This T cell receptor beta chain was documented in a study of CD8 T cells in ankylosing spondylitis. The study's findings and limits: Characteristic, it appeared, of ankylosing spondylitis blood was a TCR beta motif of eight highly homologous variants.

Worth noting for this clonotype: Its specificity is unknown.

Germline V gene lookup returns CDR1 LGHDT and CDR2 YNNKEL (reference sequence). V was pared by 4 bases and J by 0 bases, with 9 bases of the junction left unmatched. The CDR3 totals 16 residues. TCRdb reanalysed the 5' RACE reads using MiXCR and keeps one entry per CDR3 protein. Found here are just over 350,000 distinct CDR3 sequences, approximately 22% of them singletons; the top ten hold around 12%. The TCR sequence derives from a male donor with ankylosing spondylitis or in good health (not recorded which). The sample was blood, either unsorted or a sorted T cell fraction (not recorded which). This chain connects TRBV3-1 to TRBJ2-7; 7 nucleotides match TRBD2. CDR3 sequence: CASSPSWSGGSYEQYF. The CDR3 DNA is TGTGCCAGCAGCCCGTCTTGGTCGGGGGGCTCCTACGAGCAGTACTTC.